This TCR beta chain was captured by sequencing in a study of cytomegalovirus exposure and HLA in healthy donors. Use of 60 Vbeta and 13 Jbeta primers characterized the PCR. Here immunoSEQ multiplex PCR was the method, and the copy in TCRdb shows in-frame clones only, minus some. The sample lists tens of thousands of clones; around 89% were seen once. After removal of 4 bases from V and 6 bases from J, the junction contained 8 bases not matched to a gene. CDR1 and CDR2 (germline): SGDLS, YYNGEE. The CDR3 has 15 amino acids. Sequenced: PBMCs. This chain connects TRBV9 to TRBJ2-1, with TRBD2 matching over 9 bases. The receptor was isolated from a woman younger than 45 in good health and CMV-seropositive. CDR3 loop: CASSIRLAETNEQFF. CDR3 bases: TGTGCCAGCAGCATCCGACTAGCGGAGACCAATGAGCAGTTCTTC. The full variable domain, completed using reference TRBV9 and TRBJ2-1, is DSGVTQTPKHLITATGQRVTLRCSPRSGDLSVYWYQQSLDQGLQFLIQYYNGEERAKGNILERFSAQQFPDLHSELNLSSLELGDSALYFCASSIRLAETNEQFFGPGTRLTVL.